The 13 T cell receptor beta chains below all came from one sample that was sequenced in a study of blood T cell repertoires in COVID-19. Some clones are missing from TCRdb's copy, which holds only in-frame ones; the method was immunoSEQ multiplex PCR. The table includes roughly 220,000 clones, around 84% detected once. Sequencing was carried out using peripheral blood. The receptors were gathered from a woman in her sixties who had recovered from COVID-19.

This chain connects TRBV6-2 or TRBV6-3 to TRBJ2-2, with TRBD2 matching over 9 bases. Germline V gene lookup returns CDR1 MNHEY and CDR2 SVGEGT. Losses at the gene ends were 6 bases for V and 4 bases for J; bases not matched to a gene: 15. This CDR3 contains 18 residues. CDR3: CASSPRVAGAPSTGELFF. The DNA for the CDR3 is TGTGCCAGCAGCCCTCGGGTAGCGGGGGCCCCGAGCACCGGGGAGCTGTTTTTT.

This chain links TRBV5-1 with TRBJ2-7, with a tentative D call TRBD1 (6 bases). This CDR3 has 12 residues. Germline V gene sequence: CDR1 SGHRS, CDR2 YFSETQ. The germline V and J ends were trimmed by 2 bases and 6 bases, with 9 bases remaining between them. For the CDR3, the DNA is TGCGCCAGCAGCTTTAACAGGGCCGAGCAGTACTTC. This sequence encodes CASSFNRAEQYF.

The gene calls are TRBV9 and TRBJ2-7; TRBD2 matches 11 bases. The CDR3 contains 14 residues. V shed 4 bases and J 4 bases; nucleotides not matched to a gene: 4. The germline CDR1 and CDR2 sequences are SGDLS and YYNGEE. CDR3 DNA: TGTGCCAGCAGCCCCGTAGCGGGGGGGTACGAGCAGTACTTC. Encoded protein: CASSPVAGGYEQYF.

This clone has just one count. At one end, the junction sequence differs from germline, possibly due to a read error. The chain is built from TRBV7-7 and TRBJ1-3; D is uncertain. The CDR3 spans 16 residues. CDR1 and CDR2 (germline): SSHAT, FNYEAQ (reference sequence). The DNA of the CDR3 is TGTGCTAGCAGCCCCGAAGTTCGGGGCTCTGGAAACACCATATATTTT. Its protein is CASSPEVRGSGNTIYF.

The chain uses TRBV6-1 and TRBJ2-1, with 7 bases aligning to TRBD1. CDR1 MNHNS and CDR2 SASEGT come from the germline V gene. V trimming: 2 bases; J trimming: 2 bases; junction bases outside the gene matches: 0. The CDR3 covers 14 residues. CDR3 in amino acids: CASSEQGAYNEQFF. The CDR3 region has the DNA TGTGCCAGCAGTGAACAGGGGGCCTACAATGAGCAGTTCTTC.

J is TRBJ1-5 and V is TRBV6-5, with a possible D match to TRBD1 (5 bases). With 8 bases removed from V and 0 bases from J, the gap between germline ends came to 11 bases. CDR1 is MNHEY and CDR2 is SVGAGI in the germline V gene. The CDR3 is made up of 14 amino acids. The CDR3 loop is CASYWGSSNQPQHF. The CDR3 region has the DNA TGTGCCAGCTATTGGGGCAGTAGCAATCAGCCCCAGCATTTT.

The rearrangement joins TRBV7-8 to TRBJ1-6; D is unresolved. The CDR3 totals 16 residues. The germline gives CDR1 SGHVS, CDR2 FQNEAQ. The V and J ends lost 2 bases and 7 bases respectively, with 15 bases between them. The CDR3 coding sequence is TGTGCCAGCAGCTTATACGGCGCGCTGGAGAATTCACCCCTCCACTTT. This sequence encodes CASSLYGALENSPLHF.

The chain has TRBV30 and TRBJ2-3; 8 bases map to TRBD2. CDR1 is GTSNPN and CDR2 is SVGIG in the germline V gene (reference sequence). The CDR3 sequence is 16 residues long. The J segment lost 2 bases and the V segment lost 0 bases, leaving 7 bases of the junction unmatched. In DNA, the CDR3 is TGTGCCTGGAGTGTACTAGTAGCGGGGATCACAGATACGCAGTATTTT. Protein sequence: CAWSVLVAGITDTQYF.

The chain joins TRBV29-1 to TRBJ1-2; 10 bases line up with TRBD1. CDR3 length equals 12 residues. V lost 7 bases, J lost 4 bases, and 3 bases stayed unmatched. The V gene's germline CDR1 is SQVTM and CDR2 ANQGSEA. The CDR3: CSARQGAYGYTF. As DNA, the CDR3 is TGCAGCGCCCGACAGGGGGCCTATGGCTACACCTTC.

This chain links TRBV9 with TRBJ2-5; 7 positions match TRBD2. Germline loops: CDR1 SGDLS, CDR2 YYNGEE. The V gene end was trimmed by 4 bases and the J gene end by 0 bases; junction bases not matched to a gene: 12. This CDR3 is 17 amino acids long. The CDR3 nucleotides read TGTGCCAGCAGCCCGAGAGACGAAGCGGGGAACCAAGAGACCCAGTACTTC. This translates into CASSPRDEAGNQETQYF.

The J gene is TRBJ1-1, the V gene TRBV2; D is perhaps TRBD1 (5 bases). Per germline, CDR1 SNHLY and CDR2 FYNNEI. This CDR3 region has 12 residues. V gave up 1 base and J gave up 6 bases, with 6 bases separating them. CDR3 loop: CASSEGTPEAFF. CDR3 coding DNA: TGTGCCAGCAGTGAAGGGACACCTGAAGCTTTCTTT.

V is TRBV7-9 and J is TRBJ2-7; 7 nucleotides match TRBD2. The ends lost 8 bases at V and 3 bases at J; junction bases unmatched: 4. CDR1 is SEHNR, CDR2 FQNEAQ, per germline (reference sequence). The CDR3 is 12 residues long. The CDR3 loop reads CASGGGSYEQYF. The DNA for the CDR3 is TGTGCCAGCGGGGGAGGGAGCTACGAGCAGTACTTC.

In regard to this clone: The junction does not match germline at one end; this may be a read error. The chain is built from TRBV7-7 and TRBJ1-1; TRBD1 aligns across 7 bases. From germline, CDR1 is SSHAT and CDR2 FNYEAQ (reference sequence). The CDR3 is made up of 13 amino acids. For the CDR3, the DNA is TGTGCTAGCAGCGTCGACAGGGACACTGAAGCTTTCTTT. Protein product: CASSVDRDTEAFF.